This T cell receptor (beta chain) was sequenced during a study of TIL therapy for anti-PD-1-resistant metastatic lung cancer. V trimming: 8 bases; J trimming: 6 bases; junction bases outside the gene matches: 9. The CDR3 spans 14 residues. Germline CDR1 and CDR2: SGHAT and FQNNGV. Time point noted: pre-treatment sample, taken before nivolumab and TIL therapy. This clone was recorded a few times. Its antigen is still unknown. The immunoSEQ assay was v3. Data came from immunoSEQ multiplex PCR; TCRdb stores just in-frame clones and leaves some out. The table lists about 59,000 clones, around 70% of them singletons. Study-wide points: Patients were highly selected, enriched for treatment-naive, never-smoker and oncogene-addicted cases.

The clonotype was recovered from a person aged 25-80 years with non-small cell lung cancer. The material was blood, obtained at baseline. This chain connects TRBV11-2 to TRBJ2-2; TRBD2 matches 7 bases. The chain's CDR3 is CASQGGSQAGELFF. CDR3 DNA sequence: TGTGCCAGCCAGGGAGGGTCTCAGGCCGGGGAGCTGTTTTTT.